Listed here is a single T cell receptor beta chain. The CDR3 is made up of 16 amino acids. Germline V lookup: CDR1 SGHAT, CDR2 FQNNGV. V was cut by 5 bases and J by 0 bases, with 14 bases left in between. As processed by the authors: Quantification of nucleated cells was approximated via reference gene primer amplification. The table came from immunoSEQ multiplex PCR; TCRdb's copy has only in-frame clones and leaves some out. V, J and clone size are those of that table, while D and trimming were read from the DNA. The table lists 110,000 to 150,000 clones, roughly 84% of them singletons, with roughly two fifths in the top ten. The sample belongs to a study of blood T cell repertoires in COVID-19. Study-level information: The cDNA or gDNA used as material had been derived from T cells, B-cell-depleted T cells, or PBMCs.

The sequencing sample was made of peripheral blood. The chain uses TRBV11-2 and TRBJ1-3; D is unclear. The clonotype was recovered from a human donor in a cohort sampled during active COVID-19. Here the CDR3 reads CASSPRLLGSGNTIYF. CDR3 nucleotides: TGTGCCAGCAGCCCCAGGCTTCTCGGCTCTGGAAACACCATATATTTT.